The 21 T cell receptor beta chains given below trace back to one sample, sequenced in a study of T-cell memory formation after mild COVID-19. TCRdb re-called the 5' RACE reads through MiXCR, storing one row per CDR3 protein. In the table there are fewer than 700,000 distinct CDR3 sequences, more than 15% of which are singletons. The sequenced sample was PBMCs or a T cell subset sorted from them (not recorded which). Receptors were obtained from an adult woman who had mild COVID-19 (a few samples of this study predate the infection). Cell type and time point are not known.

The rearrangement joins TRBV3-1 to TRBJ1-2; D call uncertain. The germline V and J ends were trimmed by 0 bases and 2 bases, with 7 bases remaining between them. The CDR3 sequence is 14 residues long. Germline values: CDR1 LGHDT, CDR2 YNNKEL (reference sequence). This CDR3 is CASSQEVSNYGYTF. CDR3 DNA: TGTGCCAGCAGCCAAGAGGTCAGCAACTATGGCTACACCTTC.

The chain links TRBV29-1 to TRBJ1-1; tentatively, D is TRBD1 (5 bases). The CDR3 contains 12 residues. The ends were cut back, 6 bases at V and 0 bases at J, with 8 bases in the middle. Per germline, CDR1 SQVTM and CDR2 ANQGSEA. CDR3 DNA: TGCAGCGTGACAGTACTGAACACTGAAGCTTTCTTT. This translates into CSVTVLNTEAFF.

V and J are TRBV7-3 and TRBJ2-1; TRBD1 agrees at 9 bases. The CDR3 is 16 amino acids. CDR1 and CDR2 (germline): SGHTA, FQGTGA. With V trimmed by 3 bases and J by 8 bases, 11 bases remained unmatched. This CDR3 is CASSLRDRGAKDEQFF. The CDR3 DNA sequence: TGTGCCAGCAGCTTGAGAGACAGGGGGGCGAAGGATGAGCAGTTCTTC.

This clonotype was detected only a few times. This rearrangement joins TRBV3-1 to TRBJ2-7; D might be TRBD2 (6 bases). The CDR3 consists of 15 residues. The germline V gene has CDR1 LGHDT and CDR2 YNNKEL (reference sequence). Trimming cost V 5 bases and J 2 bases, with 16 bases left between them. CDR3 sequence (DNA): TGTGCCAGCAGCGACGCATCCGGGGAGGCCTACGAGCAGTACTTC. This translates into CASSDASGEAYEQYF.

The CDR3 DNA reads TGCAGTGCCGGGACGGGGGTCTCCTACGAGCAGTACTTC. Amino acids: CSAGTGVSYEQYF. V gene TRBV20-1 combines with J gene TRBJ2-7; the D gene is possibly TRBD2 (6 bases). This CDR3 has 13 residues. Trimming took 6 bases from V and 0 from J, leaving 12 bases between them. Germline V gene data show CDR1 as DFQATT and CDR2 as SNEGSKA (reference sequence).

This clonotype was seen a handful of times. CDR3 residues: CASSLGRSTGRGREQYF. The CDR3 DNA sequence: TGTGCCAGCAGCTTAGGTCGGTCGACAGGGAGAGGGCGCGAGCAGTACTTC. The chain uses TRBV7-9 and TRBJ2-7; 7 nucleotides align to TRBD1. Germline V gene lookup returns CDR1 SEHNR and CDR2 FQNEAQ (reference sequence). J was trimmed by 6 bases and V by 1 base; bases with no gene match: 15. The CDR3 is made up of 17 amino acids.

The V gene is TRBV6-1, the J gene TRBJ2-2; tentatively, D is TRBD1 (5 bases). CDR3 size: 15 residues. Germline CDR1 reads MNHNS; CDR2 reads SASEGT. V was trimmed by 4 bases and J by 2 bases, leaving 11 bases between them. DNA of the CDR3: TGTGCCAGCAGTGTGAATAGGGGCAACACCGGGGAGCTGTTTTTT. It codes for CASSVNRGNTGELFF.

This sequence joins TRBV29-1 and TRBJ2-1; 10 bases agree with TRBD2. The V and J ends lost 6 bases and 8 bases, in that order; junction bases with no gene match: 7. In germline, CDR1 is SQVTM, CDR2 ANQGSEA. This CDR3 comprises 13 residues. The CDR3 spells CSVKTSGFDEQFF. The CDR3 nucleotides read TGCAGCGTGAAGACTAGCGGGTTCGATGAGCAGTTCTTC.

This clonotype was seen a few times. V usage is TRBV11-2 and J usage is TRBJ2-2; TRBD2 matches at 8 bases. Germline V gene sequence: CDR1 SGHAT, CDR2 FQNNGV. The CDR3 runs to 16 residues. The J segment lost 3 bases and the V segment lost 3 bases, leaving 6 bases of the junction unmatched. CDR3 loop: CASSFLSREDTGELFF. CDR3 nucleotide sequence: TGTGCCAGCAGCTTCTTGTCGCGGGAGGACACCGGGGAGCTGTTTTTT.

In nucleotides, the CDR3 is TGCAGTGCATGGGCTAGCTCCTATAATTCACCCCTCCACTTT. Encoded protein: CSAWASSYNSPLHF. The chain has TRBV20-1 and TRBJ1-6, with D unclear. Between the trimmed V and J ends, which lost 6 bases and 0 bases, there was a span of 9 bases. The germline CDR1 and CDR2 sequences are DFQATT and SNEGSKA (reference sequence). This CDR3 contains 14 residues.

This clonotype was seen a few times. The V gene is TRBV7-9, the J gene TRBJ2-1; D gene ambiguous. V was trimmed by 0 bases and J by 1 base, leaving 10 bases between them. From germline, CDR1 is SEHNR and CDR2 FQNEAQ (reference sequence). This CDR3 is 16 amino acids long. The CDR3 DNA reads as TGTGCCAGCAGCTTAGCGCTTACGATTTCCTACAATGAGCAGTTCTTC. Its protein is CASSLALTISYNEQFF.

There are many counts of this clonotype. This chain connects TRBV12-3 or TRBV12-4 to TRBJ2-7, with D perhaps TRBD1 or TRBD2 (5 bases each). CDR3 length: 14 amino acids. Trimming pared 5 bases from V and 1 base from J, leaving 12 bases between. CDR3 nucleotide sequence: TGTGCCAGCAGTCCAGAGGGGTCTTCCTACGAGCAGTACTTC. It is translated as CASSPEGSSYEQYF.

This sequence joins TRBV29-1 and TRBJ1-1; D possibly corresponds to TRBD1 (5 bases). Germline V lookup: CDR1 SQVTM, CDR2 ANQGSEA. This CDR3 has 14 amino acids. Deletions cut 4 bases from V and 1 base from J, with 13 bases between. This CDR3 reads CSVAMRGRNTEAFF. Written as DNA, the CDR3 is TGCAGCGTTGCGATGCGGGGGAGGAACACTGAAGCTTTCTTT.

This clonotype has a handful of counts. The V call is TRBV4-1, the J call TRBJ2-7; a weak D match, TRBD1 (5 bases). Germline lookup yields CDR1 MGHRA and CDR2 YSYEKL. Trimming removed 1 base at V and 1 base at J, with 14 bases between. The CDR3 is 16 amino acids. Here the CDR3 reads CASSQGAGLPSYEQYF. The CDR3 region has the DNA TGCGCCAGCAGCCAAGGGGCAGGGCTCCCTTCCTACGAGCAGTACTTC.

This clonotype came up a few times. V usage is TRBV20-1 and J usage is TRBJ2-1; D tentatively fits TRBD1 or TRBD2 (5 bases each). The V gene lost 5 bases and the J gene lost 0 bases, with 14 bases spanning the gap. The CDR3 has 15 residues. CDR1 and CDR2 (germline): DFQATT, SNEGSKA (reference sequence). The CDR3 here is CSAPPGRSSYNEQFF. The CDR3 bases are TGCAGTGCTCCTCCGGGACGCAGCTCCTACAATGAGCAGTTCTTC.

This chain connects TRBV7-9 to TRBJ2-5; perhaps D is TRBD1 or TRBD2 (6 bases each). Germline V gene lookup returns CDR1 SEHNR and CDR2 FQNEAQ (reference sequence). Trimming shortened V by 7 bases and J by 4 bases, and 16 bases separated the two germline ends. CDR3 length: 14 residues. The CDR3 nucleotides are TGTGCCAGCACCAATGGGGGGCGTGGAGAGACCCAGTACTTC. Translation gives CASTNGGRGETQYF.

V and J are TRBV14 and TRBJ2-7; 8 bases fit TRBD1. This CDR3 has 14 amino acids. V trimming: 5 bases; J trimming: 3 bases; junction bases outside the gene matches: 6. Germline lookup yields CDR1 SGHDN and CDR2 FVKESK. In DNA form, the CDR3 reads TGTGCCAGCAGCAGACAGGGGACGGGCTACGAGCAGTACTTC. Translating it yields CASSRQGTGYEQYF.

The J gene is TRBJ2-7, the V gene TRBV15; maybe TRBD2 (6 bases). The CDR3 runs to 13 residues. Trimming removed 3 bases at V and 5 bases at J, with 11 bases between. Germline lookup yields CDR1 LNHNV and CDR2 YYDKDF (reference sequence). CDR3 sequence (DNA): TGTGCCACCAGCAGTCGGGGGACTGACGAGCAGTACTTC. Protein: CATSSRGTDEQYF.

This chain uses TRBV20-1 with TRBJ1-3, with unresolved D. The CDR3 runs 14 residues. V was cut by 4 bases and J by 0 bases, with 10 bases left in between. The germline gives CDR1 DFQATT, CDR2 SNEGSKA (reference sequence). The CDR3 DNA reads TGCAGTGCTATTGACGTAAACTCTGGAAACACCATATATTTT. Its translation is CSAIDVNSGNTIYF.

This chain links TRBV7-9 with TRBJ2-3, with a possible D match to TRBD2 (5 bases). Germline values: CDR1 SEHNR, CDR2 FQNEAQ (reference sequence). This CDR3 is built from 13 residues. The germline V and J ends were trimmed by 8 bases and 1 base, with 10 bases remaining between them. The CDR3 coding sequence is TGTGCCAGCGAGGCGGGTCGCACAGATACGCAGTATTTT. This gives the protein CASEAGRTDTQYF.

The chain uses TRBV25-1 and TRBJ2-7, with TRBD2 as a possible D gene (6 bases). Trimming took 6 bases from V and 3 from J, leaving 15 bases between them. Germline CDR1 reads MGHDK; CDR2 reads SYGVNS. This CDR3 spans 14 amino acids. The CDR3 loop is CASSRSGLRYEQYF. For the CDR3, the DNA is TGTGCCAGCAGCCGTTCGGGACTCCGCTACGAGCAGTACTTC.